The next 13 T cell receptor beta chains were all read from a single sample in a study of T cell clonality in common variable immunodeficiency. Sequencing used immunoSEQ multiplex PCR; TCRdb keeps in-frame clones, though not all of them. The sample presents tens of thousands of clones, none singletons. The sample taken for sequencing was peripheral blood mononuclear cells. The source of these receptors is a person between 18 and 70 years old in good health.

The table lists this clone with many counts. The read stops 3 residues short of the end of the CDR3; the missing end is completed from the germline J gene. The V call is TRBV6-2 or TRBV6-3, the J call TRBJ1-1; 9 bases match TRBD1. The germline V gene encodes CDR1 MNHEY and CDR2 SVGEGT. Trimming took 2 bases from V and 7 from J; bases not matched to a gene: 5. The CDR3 has 14 amino acids. Partial CDR3 DNA: TGTGCCAGCAGTTACAACGGACAGGGGTTTGAA. As protein: CASSYNGQGFE. The CDR3, in full, reads CASSYNGQGFEAFF.

This clone was observed at least ten times. The CDR3 end is not reached by the read, which stops 3 residues before it; the germline J gene fills it in. This rearrangement joins TRBV9 to TRBJ2-7; TRBD2 agrees at 8 bases. The CDR3 sequence is 14 residues long. Germline V CDR1 and CDR2: SGDLS, YYNGEE. V lost 4 bases to trimming and J lost 6 bases; unmatched junction nucleotides: 9. CDR3 in amino acids: CASSSSGGSSEQYF. Partial CDR3 DNA: TGTGCCAGCAGCAGCAGCGGGGGAAGCTCCGAG.

This clone was detected only a few times. The read terminates 3 residues before the CDR3 end, so the remaining end is supplied by the germline J gene. The chain employs TRBV7-9 and TRBJ1-2; no clear D gene. The germline V gene encodes CDR1 SEHNR and CDR2 FQNEAQ (reference sequence). The CDR3 consists of 13 residues. The covered CDR3 bases are TGTGCCAGCAGCCAACTAGATTCCAACGAC. Protein: CASSQLDSND. The complete CDR3 reads CASSQLDSNDYTF.

This clone appeared many times. The CDR3 extends 3 residues past the end of the read, so its final part is completed from the germline J gene. V gene TRBV5-1 combines with J gene TRBJ2-6; D may match TRBD1 or TRBD2 (6 bases each). The CDR3 is 19 residues long. Germline CDR1 and CDR2: SGHRS and YFSETQ. The germline V and J ends were trimmed by 1 base and 0 bases, with 17 bases remaining between them. The CDR3 sequence is CASSLWGGTSSSGANVLTF. Partial CDR3 DNA: TGCGCCAGCAGCTTGTGGGGCGGGACATCTAGCTCTGGGGCCAACGTC.

This clone was detected a few times. The read ends 3 residues shy of where the CDR3 ends; the end is completed using the germline J gene. J is TRBJ1-6 and V is TRBV19; maybe TRBD1 (5 bases). Germline V CDR1 and CDR2: LNHDA, SQIVND (reference sequence). CDR3 length equals 14 residues. V was cut by 8 bases and J by 4 bases, with 12 bases left in between. The CDR3 reads CASLGLGYNSPLHF. The CDR3 DNA, read in part, is TGTGCCAGTCTGGGACTGGGATATAATTCACCC.

About this clone itself: Coverage ceases 3 residues before the CDR3 finishes, and the germline J gene fills in the end. The V and J genes are TRBV5-6 and TRBJ2-3; D perhaps matches TRBD2 (6 bases). Germline CDR1 and CDR2: SGHDT and YYEEEE. The CDR3 runs to 15 residues. With 4 bases removed from V and 4 bases from J, the gap between germline ends came to 16 bases. Partial CDR3 DNA: TGTGCCAGCAGCCCCAGACATCCGGGGGCAGATACG. Translating gives CASSPRHPGADT. The CDR3 in its entirety is CASSPRHPGADTQYF.

The sample holds many counts of this clone. The observed sequence ends 3 residues before the CDR3 terminus, with the missing tail filled in from the germline J gene. This chain connects TRBV6-4 to TRBJ2-3; 9 bases map to TRBD2. Germline V gene lookup returns CDR1 MRHNA and CDR2 SNTAGT. The trim removed 4 bases at V and 4 bases at J, leaving 6 bases unmatched. This CDR3 comprises 15 residues. CDR3 amino acids: CASSVVAGGPDTQYF. The covered CDR3 bases are TGTGCCAGCAGTGTGGTGGCGGGAGGGCCAGATACG.

This clone showed up many times. The read comes to an end 3 residues before the CDR3 does, leaving the germline J gene to fill in the end. The gene calls are TRBV19 and TRBJ2-1, with D possibly TRBD2 on 5 matching bases. Per germline, CDR1 LNHDA and CDR2 SQIVND (reference sequence). The CDR3 covers 13 residues. Deletions cut 5 bases from V and 3 bases from J, with 8 bases between. The CDR3 DNA, read in part, is TGTGCCAGTAGTTCTACTAGCTACAATGAG. Translated: CASSSTSYNE. The full CDR3 reads CASSSTSYNEQFF. The full variable domain, in which reference TRBV19 and TRBJ2-1 provide the parts outside the CDR3, is DGGITQSPKYLFRKEGQNVTLSCEQNLNHDAMYWYRQDPGQGLRLIYYSQIVNDFQKGDIAEGYSVSREKKESFPLTVTSAQKNPTAFYLCASSSTSYNEQFFGPGTRLTVL.

At least ten counts were recorded for this clone. The CDR3 goes on 3 residues after the read ends, and that part is filled in from the germline J gene. This sequence joins TRBV20-1 and TRBJ2-5, with TRBD2 matching 8 bases. The CDR3 loop spans 12 amino acids. Looked up from germline, CDR1 is DFQATT and CDR2 is SNEGSKA (reference sequence). J was trimmed by 4 bases and V by 5 bases; bases with no gene match: 3. The chain's CDR3 is CSAGLAGETQYF. Incomplete CDR3 DNA: TGCAGTGCTGGACTAGCAGGAGAGACC.

This clone was found many times. The read terminates 3 residues before the CDR3 end, so the remaining end is supplied by the germline J gene. V and J are TRBV6-2 or TRBV6-3 and TRBJ1-1; D possibly corresponds to TRBD1 (6 bases). Between the trimmed V and J ends, which lost 6 bases and 1 base, there was a span of 15 bases. This CDR3 spans 15 amino acids. The V gene's germline CDR1 is MNHEY and CDR2 SVGEGT. CDR3 in amino acids: CASSPRPGQNTEAFF. The sequenced CDR3 bases are TGTGCCAGCAGCCCGCGTCCGGGACAGAACACTGAA.

This clone has a count of ten or more. The read ends 3 residues shy of where the CDR3 ends; the end is completed using the germline J gene. This rearrangement joins TRBV7-6 to TRBJ2-7; D perhaps matches TRBD2 (5 bases). V was clipped by 6 bases and J by 0 bases, with 12 bases between them. The CDR3 extends over 14 amino acids. Germline values: CDR1 SGHVS, CDR2 FNYEAQ. CDR3 DNA (partial): TGTGCCAGCAGTCCTAGCCAGAGCTCCTACGAG. This gives the protein CASSPSQSSYE. In full, the CDR3 reads CASSPSQSSYEQYF.

This clone was seen at least ten times. Read sequence stops 3 residues before the CDR3 end, and the germline J gene provides the missing end. The gene calls are TRBV20-1 and TRBJ1-4; 12 bases fit TRBD1. From germline, CDR1 is DFQATT and CDR2 SNEGSKA (reference sequence). V shed 6 bases, J shed 4 bases, and the junction held 6 bases outside the gene matches. This CDR3 is built from 15 residues. CDR3 amino acids: CSAPGQGADNEKLFF. CDR3 DNA (partial): TGCAGTGCACCGGGACAGGGGGCCGATAATGAAAAA.

This clone appeared many times. The read finishes 3 residues shy of the CDR3 end, and the germline J gene is used to complete it. The chain is built from TRBV4-1 and TRBJ2-5; TRBD2 matches 9 bases. The CDR3 has 15 amino acids. CDR1 and CDR2 from the germline V gene are MGHRA and YSYEKL. With 4 bases clipped from V and 5 bases from J, the junction kept 8 bases outside the gene matches. CDR3 region: CASSRLGLARETQYF. The covered CDR3 bases are TGCGCCAGCAGCCGCCTGGGACTAGCTCGGGAGACC.